Listed here are 19 T cell receptor beta chains from one sample, sequenced in a study of blood T cell repertoires in COVID-19. Sequencing used immunoSEQ multiplex PCR; TCRdb keeps in-frame clones, though not all of them. Of over 55,000 clones listed, about 86% are singletons. Input material: peripheral blood. The receptors here all came from a man aged 80 or over with COVID-19, enrolled during active disease.

The chain carries TRBV29-1 and TRBJ2-3; 9 bases are shared with TRBD1. From germline, CDR1 is SQVTM and CDR2 ANQGSEA. The CDR3 is 14 residues long. The ends lost 5 bases at V and 2 bases at J; junction bases unmatched: 5. Here the CDR3 DNA reads TGCAGCGTTCCCTGGACAGGGGTCACAGATACGCAGTATTTT. Translating it yields CSVPWTGVTDTQYF.

The rearrangement joins TRBV24-1 to TRBJ1-1, with TRBD1 matching over 8 bases. The length of the CDR3 is 17 residues. V lost 3 bases and J lost 0; bases outside the gene matches: 8. Germline-derived CDR1 and CDR2 are KGHDR and SFDVKD. The CDR3 is CATSDARDRNMNTEAFF. The DNA of the CDR3 is TGTGCCACCAGTGATGCCCGGGACAGGAACATGAACACTGAAGCTTTCTTT.

V and J are TRBV7-2 and TRBJ1-6, with D perhaps matching TRBD1 (5 bases). V shed 4 bases and J shed 8 bases, with 15 bases lying between them. Germline CDR1 reads SGHTA; CDR2 reads FQGNSA. The length of the CDR3 is 15 residues. The CDR3 sequence is CASSSRGGFDSPLHF. Written as DNA, the CDR3 is TGTGCCAGCAGCTCCCGTGGGGGGTTTGATTCACCCCTCCACTTT.

The J gene is TRBJ2-3, the V gene TRBV7-2; no firm D call. Germline V gene data show CDR1 as SGHTA and CDR2 as FQGNSA. The ends were cut back, 8 bases at V and 2 bases at J, with 17 bases in the middle. The CDR3 is 15 residues long. The CDR3 coding sequence is TGTGCCAGCGGCGCCAGGCAGGCGCCCACAGATACGCAGTATTTT. This translates into CASGARQAPTDTQYF. Full variable domain (remainder filled in from reference TRBV7-2 and TRBJ2-3): GAGVSQSPSNKVTEKGKDVELRCDPISGHTALYWYRQSLGQGLEFLIYFQGNSAPDKSGLPSDRFSAERTGGSVSTLTIQRTQQEDSAVYLCASGARQAPTDTQYFGPGTRLTVL.

The V call is TRBV19, the J call TRBJ1-2, with D perhaps matching TRBD1 (6 bases). Trimming stripped 4 bases from V and 8 bases from J, with 17 bases between. Germline V gene sequence: CDR1 LNHDA, CDR2 SQIVND (reference sequence). The CDR3 consists of 14 residues. The CDR3 loop is CASSTPGQPGGYTF. The CDR3 bases are TGTGCCAGTAGTACCCCAGGACAGCCTGGAGGCTACACCTTC. The full variable domain, completed using reference TRBV19 and TRBJ1-2, is DGGITQSPKYLFRKEGQNVTLSCEQNLNHDAMYWYRQDPGQGLRLIYYSQIVNDFQKGDIAEGYSVSREKKESFPLTVTSAQKNPTAFYLCASSTPGQPGGYTFGSGTRLTVV.

This chain links TRBV21-1 with TRBJ2-1; the D call of TRBD2 is as the table states it, not checked on the DNA. TRBV21-1 is described as a pseudogene. The CDR3 has 14 residues. The CDR3 nucleotides read TGTGCCAGCACTAAGGGACTAGCGCACAATGAGCAGTTCTTC. Translation gives CASTKGLAHNEQFF.

CDR3 amino acids: CATSRPDRNHNEQFF. For the CDR3, the DNA is TGTGCCACCAGCAGACCGGACAGGAATCACAATGAGCAGTTCTTC. This chain connects TRBV15 to TRBJ2-1; 7 positions agree with TRBD1. The CDR3 is made up of 15 amino acids. Germline lookup yields CDR1 LNHNV and CDR2 YYDKDF (reference sequence). V lost 2 bases, J lost 5 bases, and 6 bases stayed unmatched. Combining the CDR3 with reference TRBV15 and TRBJ2-1 gives the whole variable domain DAMVIQNPRYQVTQFGKPVTLSCSQTLNHNVMYWYQQKSSQAPKLLFHYYDKDFNNEADTPDNFQSRRPNTSFCFLDIRSPGLGDTAMYLCATSRPDRNHNEQFFGPGTRLTVL.

The chain couples TRBV5-3 to TRBJ1-1; TRBD1 aligns across 8 bases. TRBV5-3 is identified as an open reading frame with a role that is uncertain. The V gene end was trimmed by 0 bases and the J gene end by 11 bases; junction bases not matched to a gene: 6. This CDR3 contains 13 residues. CDR3 region: CARSLEQGDLAFF. In nucleotides, the CDR3 is TGTGCCAGAAGCTTGGAACAGGGGGATTTGGCTTTCTTT.

The rearrangement links TRBV7-3 to TRBJ2-1; 9 bases align to TRBD1. The V and J ends lost 5 bases and 4 bases, in that order; junction bases with no gene match: 9. The CDR3 has 16 residues. From germline, CDR1 is SGHTA and CDR2 FQGTGA. Written as DNA, the CDR3 is TGTGCCAGCAGCACGACCGGGACAGGGAATTACAATGAGCAGTTCTTC. Its protein is CASSTTGTGNYNEQFF.

This clone was seen more than once but under ten times. The V call is TRBV19, the J call TRBJ2-1; 13 bases are a match to TRBD2. V trimming: 7 bases; J trimming: 7 bases; junction bases outside the gene matches: 7. The CDR3 sequence is 15 residues long. The germline gives CDR1 LNHDA, CDR2 SQIVND (reference sequence). The chain's CDR3 is CASTRTSGSVNEQFF. As DNA, the CDR3 is TGTGCCAGTACCCGGACTAGCGGGAGTGTGAATGAGCAGTTCTTC.

A few counts support this clone. V usage is TRBV5-6 and J usage is TRBJ2-7; 10 positions agree with TRBD1. Germline-derived CDR1 and CDR2 are SGHDT and YYEEEE. This CDR3 has 18 amino acids. With 3 bases clipped from V and 0 bases from J, the junction kept 12 bases outside the gene matches. CDR3 bases: TGTGCCAGCAGCTCGACAGGGGGCCAGCGGGGAAGCTCCTACGAGCAGTACGTC. Its protein product is CASSSTGGQRGSSYEQYV.

The chain links TRBV2 to TRBJ2-7, with 9 positions matching TRBD1. Trimming took 3 bases from V and 3 from J; bases not matched to a gene: 3. The germline CDR1 and CDR2 sequences are SNHLY and FYNNEI. The CDR3 totals 14 residues. CDR3 protein: CASSETGQGYEQYF. The DNA for the CDR3 is TGTGCCAGCAGTGAGACGGGACAGGGCTACGAGCAGTACTTC.

The sample holds one count of this clone. This sequence joins TRBV18 and TRBJ2-7; no reliable D call. The V and J ends lost 0 bases and 7 bases respectively, with 10 bases between them. The CDR3 runs 13 residues. Germline V gene lookup returns CDR1 KGHSH and CDR2 LQKENI. CDR3 region: CASSPPRYGEQYF. CDR3 nucleotide sequence: TGTGCCAGCTCACCACCTAGGTACGGGGAGCAGTACTTC.

The chain combines TRBV5-1 with TRBJ1-2, with 9 bases aligning to TRBD1. CDR1 and CDR2 (germline): SGHRS, YFSETQ. V gave up 5 bases and J gave up 1 base; unmatched junction bases: 6. This CDR3 is 15 amino acids long. CDR3 coding DNA: TGCGCCAGCAGACAAAGACAGGGGGGTAACTATGGCTACACCTTC. It specifies CASRQRQGGNYGYTF.

The chain is built from TRBV4-3 and TRBJ1-4; D possibly corresponds to TRBD1 (5 bases). CDR3 length: 15 residues. The germline V gene encodes CDR1 LGHNA and CDR2 YSLEER. Trimming cost V 3 bases and J 8 bases, with 16 bases left between them. The chain's CDR3 is CASSHLPARGEKLFF. In DNA form, the CDR3 reads TGCGCCAGCAGCCATCTACCGGCCCGGGGGGAAAAACTGTTTTTT.

V gene TRBV19 combines with J gene TRBJ1-2; D not resolved. Per the germline V gene, CDR1 is LNHDA and CDR2 is SQIVND (reference sequence). This CDR3 has 16 amino acids. Trimming pared 5 bases from V and 2 bases from J, leaving 18 bases between. CDR3 residues: CASSEIRGGSNYGYTF. CDR3 coding DNA: TGTGCCAGTAGTGAGATAAGAGGAGGGTCCAACTATGGCTACACCTTC.

The genes are TRBV27 and TRBJ1-2; 8 bases are shared with TRBD1. Germline V gene data show CDR1 as MNHEY and CDR2 as SMNVEV (reference sequence). This CDR3 region has 15 residues. Unmatched junction bases numbered 7, after V lost 5 bases and J lost 2 bases. This CDR3 reads CASSPPGQENYGYTF. The CDR3 nucleotides are TGTGCCAGCAGTCCCCCGGGACAGGAAAACTATGGCTACACCTTC.

This chain joins TRBV5-8 and TRBJ2-3; 12 nucleotides match TRBD2. Germline V gene data show CDR1 as SGHTS and CDR2 as YDEGEE. The CDR3 has 16 amino acids. The ends lost 4 bases at V and 4 bases at J; junction bases unmatched: 7. The CDR3 DNA is TGTGCCAGCAGCATACGACTAGCGGGAGCTGCAGATACGCAGTATTTT. It is translated as CASSIRLAGAADTQYF.

The rearrangement links TRBV28 to TRBJ2-5, with 8 nucleotides matching TRBD1. Germline V gives CDR1 MDHEN, CDR2 SYDVKM. CDR3 length: 13 residues. V dropped 5 bases and J dropped 7; count of bases not matched to a gene: 6. CDR3 nucleotides: TGTGCCAGCAGTCAGACAGGGGTGGGGACCCAGTACTTC. Translated: CASSQTGVGTQYF.